Described below is a single TCR beta chain sequence and its context. Its cognate antigen is unknown. Each sorted subset replicate got 200 ng genomic DNA, around 29,000 genomes. Sequencing was performed with immunoSEQ multiplex PCR; in TCRdb, only in-frame clones are kept and a portion is missing. The table lists over a million clones, around 78% of them singletons. Donors, without exception, were Caucasian adults residing in Nashville, Tennessee. This entry is derived from a study of shared clonotypes between healthy human individuals. Findings and limits, study-wide: It was observed that approximately 5% of naive CD4 clonotypes were shared across a handful of donors. Researchers sampled blood only, noting tissue repertoires likely differ.

CDR1 and CDR2 from the germline V gene are SGHNT and YYREEE (reference sequence). V was pared by 5 bases and J by 7 bases, with 18 bases between. The CDR3 extends over 14 amino acids. The rearrangement uses TRBV5-4 and TRBJ1-2; a weak D match, TRBD1 (6 bases). This receptor was identified in a man between 18 and 35 years old in good health. Some clones in this sample may be carry-over from other donors' samples. What was sequenced was memory CD4+ T cells from PBMCs. Subset meaning: CD45RA-negative fraction. The CDR3 sequence: CASSFAAGGPGYTF. CDR3 nucleotide sequence: TGTGCCAGCAGTTTTGCAGCGGGGGGCCCTGGCTACACCTTC.